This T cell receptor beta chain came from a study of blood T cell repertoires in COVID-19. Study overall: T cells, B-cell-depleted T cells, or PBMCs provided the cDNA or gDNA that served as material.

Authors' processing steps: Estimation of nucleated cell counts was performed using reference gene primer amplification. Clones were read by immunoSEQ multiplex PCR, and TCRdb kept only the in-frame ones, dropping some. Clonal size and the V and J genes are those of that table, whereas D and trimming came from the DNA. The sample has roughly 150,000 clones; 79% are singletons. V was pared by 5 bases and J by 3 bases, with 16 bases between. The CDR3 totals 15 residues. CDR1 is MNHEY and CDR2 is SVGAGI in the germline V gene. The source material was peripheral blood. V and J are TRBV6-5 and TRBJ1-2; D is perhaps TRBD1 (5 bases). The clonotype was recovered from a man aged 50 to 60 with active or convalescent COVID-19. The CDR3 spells CASSTSARAHYGYTF. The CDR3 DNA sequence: TGTGCCAGCAGTACCTCCGCCAGGGCTCACTATGGCTACACCTTC.